This TCR beta chain was found in a study of T cells in Graves' hyperthyroidism and ophthalmopathy. Trimming cost V 1 base and J 2 bases, with 18 bases left between them. The CDR3 runs 17 residues. Germline loops: CDR1 MNHNS, CDR2 SASEGT. This clonotype has a count of ten or more. What it recognizes is unknown. Those with hyperthyroidism were 18 to 65 years old, newly diagnosed, and ill for under 2 months. TCR beta CDR3 region amplification was performed from RNA transcripts. The primer set for the first-round RT-PCR of the TCR CDR3 was HTBI. Via MiXCR, TCRdb re-called the multiplex PCR reads, giving one row per CDR3 protein. The sample consists of hundreds of thousands of distinct CDR3 sequences, approximately 15% of them appearing once. General study points: Ophthalmopathy, as predicted by the model, came a median roughly 6.8 months after the prediction.

The TCR was taken from a woman aged 18-35 years with Graves' hyperthyroidism. Sequencing was done on a sample of blood. The chain carries TRBV6-1 and TRBJ2-7; no reliable D call. In DNA, the CDR3 is TGTGCCAGCAGTGAAGTAGTTTGGCAGAAGAAGGCCTACGAGCAGTACTTC. It specifies CASSEVVWQKKAYEQYF.